Below, 18 T cell receptor beta chains from the same sample are listed, as sequenced in a study of cytotoxic CD8 clonotypes in ibrutinib-treated CLL. Sequencing was performed with immunoSEQ multiplex PCR; in TCRdb, only in-frame clones are kept and a portion is missing. The table has 35,000 to 50,000 clones, over 60% seen once. The source material was PBMCs, sampled after 12 months of ibrutinib treatment. Receptors were obtained from a human donor with chronic lymphocytic leukemia.

The J gene is TRBJ2-1, the V gene TRBV18; 7 bases are a match to TRBD1. The CDR3 sequence is 16 residues long. Per the germline V gene, CDR1 is KGHSH and CDR2 is LQKENI. V gave up 6 bases and J gave up 3 bases; unmatched junction bases: 11. The CDR3 reads CASSLLDRAGYNEQFF. The CDR3 DNA reads TGTGCCAGCTCCCTCCTTGACAGGGCAGGCTACAATGAGCAGTTCTTC.

Here the CDR3 DNA reads TGCAGCGTTGAAGGGGGCAGGAACTATGGCTACACCTTC. It specifies CSVEGGRNYGYTF. This chain uses TRBV29-1 with TRBJ1-2, with D perhaps TRBD1 (5 bases). CDR1 and CDR2 from the germline V gene are SQVTM and ANQGSEA. The CDR3 contains 13 residues. V shed 1 base and J shed 2 bases, with 8 bases lying between them.

The genes are TRBV7-2 and TRBJ2-1, with TRBD2 identical over 11 bases. Germline assignment: CDR1 SGHTA and CDR2 FQGNSA. This CDR3 has 16 amino acids. With V trimmed by 5 bases and J by 8 bases, 11 bases remained unmatched. CDR3 sequence: CASSPLLAGGLDEQFF. The CDR3 nucleotides are TGTGCCAGCAGCCCCCTCTTAGCGGGAGGGCTAGATGAGCAGTTCTTC.

This chain links TRBV6-1 with TRBJ2-1; D possibly corresponds to TRBD2 (6 bases). CDR3 size: 14 residues. V lost 2 bases and J 7 bases, leaving 12 bases between the germline ends. The germline gives CDR1 MNHNS, CDR2 SASEGT. DNA for the CDR3: TGTGCCAGCAGTGAAAACGGGAGAGGTAATGAGCAGTTCTTC. It codes for CASSENGRGNEQFF.

CDR3 nucleotide sequence: TGTGCCAGCAGCCCGTCGGTTAACAATGAGCAGTTCTTC. Protein: CASSPSVNNEQFF. The gene calls are TRBV7-2 and TRBJ2-1, with D unresolved. Trimming left V 5 bases short and J 5 bases short, with 10 bases between. Germline CDR1 SGHTA, CDR2 FQGNSA. The CDR3 length is 13 residues.

This clone was detected only a few times. The chain is built from TRBV11-2 and TRBJ2-1, with D unresolved. The CDR3 consists of 11 residues. The germline V gene encodes CDR1 SGHAT and CDR2 FQNNGV. Trimming pared 1 base from V and 15 bases from J, leaving 10 bases between. CDR3 amino acids: CASSLARYPFF. The CDR3 region has the DNA TGTGCCAGCAGCTTAGCCCGGTACCCGTTCTTC.

The CDR3 protein is CASRPTSGWANEQFF. The DNA for the CDR3 is TGTGCCAGTAGACCGACTAGCGGTTGGGCGAATGAGCAGTTCTTC. The chain is built from TRBV19 and TRBJ2-1, with 9 nucleotides matching TRBD2. This CDR3 region has 15 residues. V trimming: 6 bases; J trimming: 7 bases; junction bases outside the gene matches: 10. Germline V gives CDR1 LNHDA, CDR2 SQIVND (reference sequence). The whole variable domain, remainder taken from reference TRBV19 and TRBJ2-1, is DGGITQSPKYLFRKEGQNVTLSCEQNLNHDAMYWYRQDPGQGLRLIYYSQIVNDFQKGDIAEGYSVSREKKESFPLTVTSAQKNPTAFYLCASRPTSGWANEQFFGPGTRLTVL.

This chain uses TRBV4-3 with TRBJ1-5; D is unresolved. CDR3 length: 15 amino acids. Trimming took 0 bases from V and 1 from J, leaving 7 bases between them. CDR1 and CDR2 from the germline V gene are LGHNA and YSLEER. In DNA, the CDR3 is TGCGCCAGCAGCCAAGATTTCCAGAGCAATCAGCCCCAGCATTTT. Protein sequence: CASSQDFQSNQPQHF.

This sequence joins TRBV29-1 and TRBJ2-7; 7 bases match TRBD1. Germline CDR1 is SQVTM and CDR2 is ANQGSEA. This CDR3 region has 12 residues. J was trimmed by 4 bases and V by 7 bases; bases with no gene match: 7. CDR3 sequence reads: CSALTGPYEQYF. CDR3 DNA sequence: TGCAGCGCCCTGACAGGGCCTTACGAGCAGTACTTC.

The chain recombines TRBV21-1 with TRBJ2-1; the DNA was not used to check the table's D call, TRBD1. TRBV21-1 is described as a pseudogene. CDR3 length equals 16 residues. CDR3 DNA: TGTGCCAGCAGCAAAGGCTTGGACAGGGATGGCAATGAGCAGTTCTTC. This sequence encodes CASSKGLDRDGNEQFF.

This chain joins TRBV5-4 and TRBJ2-3; either TRBD1 or TRBD2 may fit D (5 bases each). Germline CDR1 is SGHNT and CDR2 is YYREEE (reference sequence). Trimming pared 2 bases from V and 2 bases from J, leaving 12 bases between. CDR3 length: 15 residues. The CDR3 DNA sequence: TGTGCCAGCAGCTTCGGGGCGACGTACACAGATACGCAGTATTTT. Residues: CASSFGATYTDTQYF.

This clone was counted between two and nine times. This rearrangement joins TRBV10-3 to TRBJ2-5; D perhaps matches TRBD1 (5 bases). The CDR3 sequence is 17 residues long. Trimming removed 3 bases at V and 2 bases at J, with 19 bases between. Germline V gene data show CDR1 as ENHRY and CDR2 as SYGVKD. CDR3 region: CAISDFRAQDGQETQYF. Here the CDR3 DNA reads TGTGCCATCAGTGATTTCAGGGCCCAGGACGGTCAAGAGACCCAGTACTTC.

This clone was found a few times. This rearrangement joins TRBV4-2 to TRBJ1-1; possibly TRBD1 for D (6 bases). Germline-derived CDR1 and CDR2 are LGHNA and YNFKEQ. This CDR3 is 15 amino acids long. The V gene lost 4 bases and the J gene lost 1 base, with 13 bases spanning the gap. CDR3 region: CASSPGGHQNTEAFF. The CDR3 region has the DNA TGTGCCAGCAGCCCCGGGGGGCACCAGAACACTGAAGCTTTCTTT.

This chain links TRBV6-4 with TRBJ1-1; D perhaps matches TRBD1 (5 bases). The CDR3 loop spans 18 amino acids. Trimming left V 2 bases short and J 1 base short, with 20 bases between. Germline assignment: CDR1 MRHNA and CDR2 SNTAGT. CDR3 sequence: CASSDIEGHDLENTEAFF. As DNA, the CDR3 is TGTGCCAGCAGTGACATTGAAGGACACGACCTTGAGAACACTGAAGCTTTCTTT.

The chain uses TRBV4-3 and TRBJ2-1, with 8 bases aligning to TRBD2. The CDR3 runs to 16 residues. V shed 0 bases and J 8 bases; nucleotides not matched to a gene: 9. The germline CDR1 and CDR2 sequences are LGHNA and YSLEER. The chain's CDR3 is CASSQDRAGGTDEQFF. The CDR3 DNA follows: TGCGCCAGCAGCCAAGATAGGGCGGGAGGTACAGATGAGCAGTTCTTC.

The V and J genes are TRBV7-9 and TRBJ1-1; the D is unclear. This CDR3 is built from 13 residues. The ends were cut back, 1 base at V and 6 bases at J, with 9 bases in the middle. Germline lookup yields CDR1 SEHNR and CDR2 FQNEAQ (reference sequence). CDR3 sequence reads: CASSLVAPSEAFF. CDR3 coding DNA: TGTGCCAGCAGCTTAGTTGCGCCGTCTGAAGCTTTCTTT.

The J gene is TRBJ2-7, the V gene TRBV7-8; D may correspond to TRBD1 or TRBD2 (5 bases each). From germline, CDR1 is SGHVS and CDR2 FQNEAQ. V was clipped by 4 bases and J by 7 bases, with 14 bases between them. CDR3 length: 13 amino acids. The chain's CDR3 is CASSSGPYGEQYF. In nucleotides, the CDR3 is TGTGCCAGCAGCTCGGGACCTTACGGGGAGCAGTACTTC.

J is TRBJ2-1 and V is TRBV19, with D perhaps given as TRBD1 or TRBD2 (5 bases each). The CDR3 totals 16 residues. Trimming pared 5 bases from V and 4 bases from J, leaving 18 bases between. Looked up from germline, CDR1 is LNHDA and CDR2 is SQIVND (reference sequence). The CDR3 protein is CASSATTGTGYNEQFF. As DNA, the CDR3 is TGTGCCAGTAGTGCTACTACTGGGACCGGGTACAATGAGCAGTTCTTC.